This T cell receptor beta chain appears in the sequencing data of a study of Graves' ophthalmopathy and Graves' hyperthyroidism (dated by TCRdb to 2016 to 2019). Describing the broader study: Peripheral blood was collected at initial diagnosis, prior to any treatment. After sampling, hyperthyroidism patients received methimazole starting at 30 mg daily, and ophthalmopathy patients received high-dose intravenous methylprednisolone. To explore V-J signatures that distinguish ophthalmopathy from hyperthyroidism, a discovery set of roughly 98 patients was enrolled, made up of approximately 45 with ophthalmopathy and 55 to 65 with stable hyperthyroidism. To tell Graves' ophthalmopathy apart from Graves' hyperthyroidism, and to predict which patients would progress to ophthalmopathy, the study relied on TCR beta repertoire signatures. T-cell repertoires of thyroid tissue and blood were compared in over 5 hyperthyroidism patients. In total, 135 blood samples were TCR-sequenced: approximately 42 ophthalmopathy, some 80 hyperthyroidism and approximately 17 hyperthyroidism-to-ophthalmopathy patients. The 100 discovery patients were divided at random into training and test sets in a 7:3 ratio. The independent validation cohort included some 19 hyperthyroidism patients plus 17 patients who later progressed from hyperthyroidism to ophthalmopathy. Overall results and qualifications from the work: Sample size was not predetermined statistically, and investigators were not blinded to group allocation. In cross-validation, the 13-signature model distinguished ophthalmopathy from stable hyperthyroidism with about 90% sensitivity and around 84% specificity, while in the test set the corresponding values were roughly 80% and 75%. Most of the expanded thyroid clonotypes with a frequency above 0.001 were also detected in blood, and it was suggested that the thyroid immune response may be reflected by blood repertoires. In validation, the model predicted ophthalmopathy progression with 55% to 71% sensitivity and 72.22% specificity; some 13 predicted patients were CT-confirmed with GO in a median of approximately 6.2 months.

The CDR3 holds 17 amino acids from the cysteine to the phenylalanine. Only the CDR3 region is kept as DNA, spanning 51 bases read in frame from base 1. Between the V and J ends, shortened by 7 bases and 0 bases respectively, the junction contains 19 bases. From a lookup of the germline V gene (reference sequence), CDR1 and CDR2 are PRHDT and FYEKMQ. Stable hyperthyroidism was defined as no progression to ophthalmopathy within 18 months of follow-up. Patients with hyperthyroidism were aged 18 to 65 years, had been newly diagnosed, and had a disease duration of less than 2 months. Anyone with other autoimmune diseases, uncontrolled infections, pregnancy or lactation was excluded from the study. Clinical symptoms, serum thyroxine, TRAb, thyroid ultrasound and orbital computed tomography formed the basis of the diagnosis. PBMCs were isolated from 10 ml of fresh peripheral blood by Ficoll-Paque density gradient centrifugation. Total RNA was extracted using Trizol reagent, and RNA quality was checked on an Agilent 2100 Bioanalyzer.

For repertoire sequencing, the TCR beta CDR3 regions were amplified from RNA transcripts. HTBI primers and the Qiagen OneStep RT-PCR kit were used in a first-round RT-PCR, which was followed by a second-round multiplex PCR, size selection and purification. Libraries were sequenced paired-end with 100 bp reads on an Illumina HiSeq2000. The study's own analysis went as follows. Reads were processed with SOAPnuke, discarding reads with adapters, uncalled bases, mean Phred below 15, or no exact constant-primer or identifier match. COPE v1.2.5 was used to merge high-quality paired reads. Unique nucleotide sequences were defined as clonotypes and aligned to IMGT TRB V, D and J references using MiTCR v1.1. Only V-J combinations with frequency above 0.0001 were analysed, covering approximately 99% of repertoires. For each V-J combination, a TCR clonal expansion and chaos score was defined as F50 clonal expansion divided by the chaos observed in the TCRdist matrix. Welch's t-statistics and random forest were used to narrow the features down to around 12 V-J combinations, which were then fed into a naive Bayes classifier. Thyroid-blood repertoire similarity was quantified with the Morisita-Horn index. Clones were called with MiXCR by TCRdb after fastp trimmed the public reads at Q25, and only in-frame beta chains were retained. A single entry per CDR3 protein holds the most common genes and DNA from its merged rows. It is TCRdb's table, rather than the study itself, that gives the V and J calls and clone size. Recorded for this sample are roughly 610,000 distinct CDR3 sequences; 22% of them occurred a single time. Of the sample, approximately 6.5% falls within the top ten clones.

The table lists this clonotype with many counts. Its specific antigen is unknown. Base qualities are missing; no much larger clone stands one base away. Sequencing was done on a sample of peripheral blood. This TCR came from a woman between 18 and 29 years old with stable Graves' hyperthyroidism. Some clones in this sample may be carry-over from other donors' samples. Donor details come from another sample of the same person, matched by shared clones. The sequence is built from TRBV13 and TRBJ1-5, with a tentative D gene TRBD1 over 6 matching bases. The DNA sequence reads TGTGCCAGCACCGCTCCTGGACAGCCATATAGCAATCAGCCCCAGCATTTT. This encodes CASTAPGQPYSNQPQHF.